This record covers a single TCR beta chain. Its matching antigen is unknown. The time point here: 2015-2016 season, pre-vaccination. Subjects lived in the community and lacked influenza vaccine within the prior 6 months. Between 40 and 100 mL of blood was drawn per time point. Profiling relied on immunoSEQ multiplex PCR, and the TCRdb table lists in-frame clones only, not all of them. Here the sample spans approximately 15,000 clones, about four fifths being singletons. The data were taken from a study of follicular helper T cells after annual influenza vaccination. This CDR3 region has 15 residues. Trimming shortened V by 4 bases and J by 5 bases, and 17 bases separated the two germline ends. Germline CDR1 and CDR2: MNHNY and SVGAGI (reference sequence). Whole-study findings and limits: Day 7 ICOS+CD38+ clones were most often found later in ICOS-CD38- cTfh cells. The much larger non-cTfh compartments may have been undersampled.

The chain employs TRBV6-6 and TRBJ2-5, with D perhaps being TRBD1 or TRBD2 (5 bases each). The clonotype was recovered from an adult who received the influenza vaccine. The source material was CXCR5- memory CD4+ T cells sorted from blood, sampled on the day of influenza vaccination. The CDR3 reads CASSSGALGVETQYF. Here the CDR3 DNA reads TGTGCCAGCAGTTCCGGAGCGTTGGGGGTGGAGACCCAGTACTTC.